Here is one T cell receptor (beta chain) with its context. Random hexamers primed reverse transcription of about 0.45 to 1 ug RNA. TCRdb re-called the immunoSEQ multiplex PCR reads through MiXCR, storing one row per CDR3 protein. The sample yields roughly 120,000 distinct CDR3 sequences, more than 90% seen once. This sample was included in a study of CD8 T cells in Susac syndrome. Germline V gene data show CDR1 as SNHLY and CDR2 as FYNNEI. This CDR3 comprises 17 residues. Deletions cut 3 bases from V and 1 base from J, with 13 bases between. Negative magnetic isolation gave CD8+ and CD4+ cells; FACS enriched CD8+ TEMRA.

This TCR was recovered from a human donor in good health. The sequenced sample was CD4+ T cells from PBMCs. V is TRBV2 and J is TRBJ2-6; tentative D call: TRBD1 (6 bases). The CDR3 DNA reads TGTGCCAGCAGTGAGGTTGTGGGGGCGTCTGGGGCCAACGTCCTGACTTTC. Residues: CASSEVVGASGANVLTF.